The clone carrying this T cell receptor beta chain was seen only a few times. Its specificity is not known. Separate cDNA molecules each had unique molecular identifiers attached to them. TCRdb redid the calling of the 5' RACE reads with MiXCR, one entry per CDR3 protein. The sample records 70,000 to 95,000 distinct CDR3 sequences, under 15% being singletons. The sample originates from a study of early T cells in non-severe SARS-CoV-2 infection. In the study overall: Investigators sequenced bulk RNA drawn from unsorted whole blood, and chains remained unpaired. Study-wide findings and caveats: Clonotype matching in VDJdb favored anti-spike CD8 responses and did not capture private and CD4 specificities.

The CDR3 extends over 13 amino acids. After removal of 4 bases from V and 5 bases from J, the junction contained 6 bases not matched to a gene. Per germline, CDR1 SGHRS and CDR2 YFSETQ. Sequenced: whole blood. The chain employs TRBV5-1 and TRBJ2-7; 7 positions agree with TRBD1. The receptor comes from an adult who was a healthcare worker with PCR-confirmed SARS-CoV-2 infection or an uninfected control (not recorded which). As DNA, the CDR3 is TGCGCCAGCAGCGCAGCCGGGACAGACGAGCAGTACGTC. Translating gives CASSAAGTDEQYV.